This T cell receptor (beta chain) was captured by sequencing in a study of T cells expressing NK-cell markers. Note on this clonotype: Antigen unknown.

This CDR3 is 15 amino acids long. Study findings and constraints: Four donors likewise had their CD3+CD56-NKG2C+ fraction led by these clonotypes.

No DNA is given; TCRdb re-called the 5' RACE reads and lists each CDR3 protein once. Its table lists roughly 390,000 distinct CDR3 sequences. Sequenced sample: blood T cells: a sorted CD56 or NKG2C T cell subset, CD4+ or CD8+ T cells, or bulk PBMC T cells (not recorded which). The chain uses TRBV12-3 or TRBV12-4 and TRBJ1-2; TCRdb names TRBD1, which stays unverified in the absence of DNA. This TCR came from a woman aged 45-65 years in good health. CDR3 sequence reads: CASRPNGGTNYGYTF.